A single T cell receptor beta chain is shown here with its context. The antigen remains undetermined. As to treatment: oral pan-JAK inhibitor, 5-10 mg twice daily. Researchers took lesional scalp punch biopsies and peripheral blood from people who were alopecia areata patients. The sample comes from a study of CD8+ T cells in alopecia areata. The wider study: Treatment with tofacitinib (6 to 18 months) was followed by 6 months off drug.

Study results and caveats: One nonresponder makes the tie between baseline CD8+ expansion and response uncertain. Normal skin's resident alphabeta T cells are also sequenced in scalp samples.

It was cDNA, reverse transcribed from extracted RNA, that served as the sequencing template. TCRdb's copy holds only in-frame clones and misses some; the assay was immunoSEQ multiplex PCR. Among approximately 150,000 clones, around 58% were seen once, and the ten largest hold roughly 17%. The TCR sequence derives from a human donor with alopecia areata. The starting material was CD4+ T cells sorted from blood, obtained around week 55, from a patient treated with tofacitinib.

In DNA form, the CDR3 reads TGTGCCAGCAGTTACCGCGGGGTAGAGCAGTTCTTC. Its protein product is CASSYRGVEQFF. V and J are TRBV6-5 and TRBJ2-1; D perhaps matches TRBD2 (6 bases). Germline-derived CDR1 and CDR2 are MNHEY and SVGAGI. The length of the CDR3 is 12 residues. The ends were cut back, 2 bases at V and 10 bases at J, with 9 bases in the middle.